Following are 32 T cell receptor beta chains from one sample sequenced in a study of T cell responses to AZD1222 COVID-19 vaccine. Libraries were prepared by immunoSEQ multiplex PCR; TCRdb keeps only in-frame clonotypes and omits some of them. The sample lists 140,000 to 150,000 clones; 90% to 95% were seen once. Sequenced here: peripheral blood, sampled after recovery from COVID-19. The receptors here all came from an adult who had recovered from COVID-19.

The chain joins TRBV29-1 to TRBJ2-1; TRBD2 matches at 11 bases. CDR3 size: 16 residues. Germline CDR1 is SQVTM and CDR2 is ANQGSEA. V dropped 4 bases and J dropped 4; count of bases not matched to a gene: 9. The CDR3 loop is CSVASLAGGGYNEQFF. CDR3 DNA: TGCAGCGTTGCATCGCTAGCGGGAGGAGGATACAATGAGCAGTTCTTC.

J is TRBJ2-5 and V is TRBV3-1 (or the pseudogene TRBV3-2); possibly TRBD1 or TRBD2 for D (6 bases each). CDR3 length: 16 amino acids. V was cut by 1 base and J by 4 bases, with 16 bases left in between. From germline, CDR1 is LGHDT and CDR2 YNNKEL (reference sequence). The CDR3 here is CASSQVGRQVGETQYF. CDR3 coding DNA: TGTGCCAGCAGCCAAGTCGGGAGACAGGTCGGAGAGACCCAGTACTTC.

This sequence joins TRBV11-3 and TRBJ2-1, with a tentative D call TRBD2 (5 bases). Trimming left V 1 base short and J 2 bases short, with 9 bases between. Germline V gives CDR1 SGHNT, CDR2 YENEEA. The CDR3 covers 15 residues. For the CDR3, the DNA is TGTGCCAGCAGCTTAGTGCGAGCGGCCTACAATGAGCAGTTCTTC. Protein: CASSLVRAAYNEQFF.

For the CDR3, the DNA is TGTGCCAGCAGTTTCCGGATGTCCACCGCTTTCTTT. Protein sequence: CASSFRMSTAFF. V and J are TRBV28 and TRBJ1-1, with D unclear. This CDR3 is built from 12 residues. V was clipped by 3 bases and J by 11 bases, with 13 bases between them. Germline CDR1 MDHEN, CDR2 SYDVKM.

The chain recombines TRBV28 with TRBJ1-6; tentative D call: TRBD1 (6 bases). The CDR3 covers 14 residues. The V end was cut by 4 bases, the J end by 4 bases, with 8 bases between. From germline, CDR1 is MDHEN and CDR2 SYDVKM. The CDR3: CASSSGQYNSPLHF. DNA for the CDR3: TGTGCCAGCAGTTCAGGACAGTATAATTCACCCCTCCACTTT.

The J gene is TRBJ2-7, the V gene TRBV28; D uncertain. V was clipped by 8 bases and J by 4 bases, with 9 bases between them. CDR3 size: 11 residues. Germline loops: CDR1 MDHEN, CDR2 SYDVKM. CDR3 protein: CASSRYYEQYF. In nucleotides, the CDR3 is TGTGCCAGCTCCCGGTATTACGAGCAGTACTTC.

This chain connects TRBV12-2 to TRBJ2-7; TRBD2, as called in the table, went unchecked against the DNA. TRBV12-2 counts as a pseudogene. There are 12 residues in the CDR3. The CDR3 loop is CAYHGKMNEQYF. CDR3 nucleotides: TGTGCATACCACGGGAAAATGAACGAGCAGTACTTC.

This clone was counted a single time. The V call is TRBV10-1, the J call TRBJ2-4; 10 positions agree with TRBD1. Per germline, CDR1 WNHNN and CDR2 SYGVQD (reference sequence). There are 14 residues in the CDR3. V lost 3 bases, J lost 6 bases, and 2 bases stayed unmatched. In DNA form, the CDR3 reads TGCGCCAGCAGTGATGGGGACAGGGGAAACATTCAGTACTTC. It codes for CASSDGDRGNIQYF.

The V call is TRBV11-2, the J call TRBJ2-7; D remains unclear. The CDR3 extends over 14 amino acids. The V gene's germline CDR1 is SGHAT and CDR2 FQNNGV. The ends were cut back, 1 base at V and 0 bases at J, with 7 bases in the middle. The CDR3 nucleotides are TGTGCCAGCAGCTTAGCGGGTACCTCCTACGAGCAGTACTTC. Encoded protein: CASSLAGTSYEQYF.

This chain joins TRBV24-1 and TRBJ2-1, with D tentatively TRBD1 or TRBD2 (5 bases each). The CDR3 is 13 residues long. CDR1 KGHDR and CDR2 SFDVKD come from the germline V gene. V lost 9 bases and J 5 bases, leaving 13 bases between the germline ends. The chain's CDR3 is CATLDRDHNEQFF. CDR3 nucleotides: TGTGCCACCTTAGACCGGGACCACAATGAGCAGTTCTTC.

This clone was observed once. This chain connects TRBV3-1 (or the pseudogene TRBV3-2) to TRBJ1-2; D is unresolved. The CDR3 is 13 amino acids. The V end lost 0 bases, the J end lost 2 bases, and 4 bases lay between the germline ends. Germline V CDR1 and CDR2: LGHDT, YNNKEL (reference sequence). The CDR3 bases are TGTGCCAGCAGCCAAGATAGAAACTATGGCTACACCTTC. Translated: CASSQDRNYGYTF.

This rearrangement joins TRBV5-1 to TRBJ2-7; 9 nucleotides line up with TRBD2. This CDR3 is built from 14 residues. The junction had 6 bases not matched to a gene; V was cut back by 3 bases and J by 5 bases. CDR1 is SGHRS, CDR2 YFSETQ, per germline. CDR3 amino acids: CASSSLTSGDEQYF. CDR3 sequence (DNA): TGCGCCAGCAGCTCCCTGACTAGCGGAGACGAGCAGTACTTC.

V usage is TRBV4-1 and J usage is TRBJ2-7; tentative D call: TRBD2 (5 bases). Trimming took 1 base from V and 3 from J, leaving 10 bases between them. The germline CDR1 and CDR2 sequences are MGHRA and YSYEKL. The CDR3 totals 14 residues. In nucleotides, the CDR3 is TGCGCCAGCAGCCAAGGCCGACGGGGCTACGAGCAGTACTTC. Protein sequence: CASSQGRRGYEQYF.

V and J are TRBV7-9 and TRBJ2-5, with TRBD1 matching over 7 bases. The CDR3 runs 14 residues. The germline gives CDR1 SEHNR, CDR2 FQNEAQ (reference sequence). V was clipped by 5 bases and J by 3 bases; unmatched bases: 6. The CDR3 loop is CASSHRDREETQYF. The CDR3 nucleotides are TGTGCCAGCAGCCACAGAGACAGGGAAGAGACCCAGTACTTC.

The V call is TRBV6-5, the J call TRBJ2-5; D is unclear. The germline V gene has CDR1 MNHEY and CDR2 SVGAGI. The CDR3 extends over 14 amino acids. V was trimmed by 6 bases and J by 2 bases, leaving 13 bases between them. The CDR3 nucleotides are TGTGCCAGCAGCCTCTCGGCCGGACAAGAGACCCAGTACTTC. Its protein product is CASSLSAGQETQYF.

The chain uses TRBV2 and TRBJ1-1; 8 bases agree with TRBD1. This CDR3 has 14 residues. The germline V gene has CDR1 SNHLY and CDR2 FYNNEI. J gave up 0 bases and V 5 bases, and 2 bases lay outside the gene matches. This CDR3 is CASSTTGVNTEAFF. The CDR3 DNA reads as TGTGCCAGCAGTACGACAGGGGTGAACACTGAAGCTTTCTTT.

This rearrangement joins TRBV25-1 to TRBJ2-5, with TRBD1 matching over 10 bases. Looked up from germline, CDR1 is MGHDK and CDR2 is SYGVNS. The CDR3 is made up of 15 amino acids. After removal of 8 bases from V and 5 bases from J, the junction contained 11 bases not matched to a gene. DNA of the CDR3: TGTGCCAGCCGGGCCGACAGGGGGCTTAGGGAGACCCAGTACTTC. It is translated as CASRADRGLRETQYF.

The chain recombines TRBV6-5 with TRBJ1-2, with a weak D call TRBD1 (5 bases). Germline V gene lookup returns CDR1 MNHEY and CDR2 SVGAGI. The CDR3 contains 14 residues. Trimming left V 0 bases short and J 5 bases short, with 10 bases between. The CDR3: CASSYSRQGYGYTF. The CDR3 DNA reads as TGTGCCAGCAGTTACTCTCGGCAGGGTTATGGCTACACCTTC.

The chain uses TRBV6-1 and TRBJ2-7; TRBD1 agrees at 7 bases. Germline V CDR1 and CDR2: MNHNS, SASEGT. The V segment lost 2 bases and the J segment 1 base; nucleotides outside the gene matches: 14. This CDR3 region has 18 residues. The CDR3 nucleotides read TGTGCCAGCAGTGAAACAAACCAATGGGACAGAAAGTCCTACGAGCAGTACTTC. Encoded protein: CASSETNQWDRKSYEQYF.

V usage is TRBV6-1 and J usage is TRBJ2-6; D uncertain. Germline lookup yields CDR1 MNHNS and CDR2 SASEGT. Deletions cut 1 base from V and 0 bases from J, with 4 bases between. CDR3 length: 15 residues. This CDR3 is CASSEDGSGANVLTF. As DNA, the CDR3 is TGTGCCAGCAGTGAAGACGGCTCTGGGGCCAACGTCCTGACTTTC.

The J gene is TRBJ2-7, the V gene TRBV4-2, with 9 bases lining up with TRBD2. V gave up 6 bases and J gave up 2 bases; unmatched junction bases: 5. This CDR3 has 14 amino acids. Germline assignment: CDR1 LGHNA and CDR2 YNFKEQ. CDR3 sequence: CASSFTSGPYEQYF. The CDR3 nucleotides read TGTGCCAGCAGTTTTACTAGCGGGCCCTACGAGCAGTACTTC.

The chain's CDR3 is CASWGLYNEQFF. CDR3 nucleotides: TGTGCCAGCTGGGGTCTTTACAATGAGCAGTTCTTC. This chain connects TRBV28 to TRBJ2-1; no reliable D call. V was clipped by 8 bases and J by 4 bases, with 9 bases between them. Germline V gives CDR1 MDHEN, CDR2 SYDVKM. This CDR3 region has 12 residues.

This chain joins TRBV3-1 (or the pseudogene TRBV3-2) and TRBJ2-7; D ambiguous. This CDR3 has 15 amino acids. Germline V gives CDR1 LGHDT, CDR2 YNNKEL (reference sequence). Trimming took 2 bases from V and 6 from J, leaving 17 bases between them. CDR3 amino acids: CASSQWASVTGEQYF. The CDR3 nucleotides are TGTGCCAGCAGCCAATGGGCGAGCGTTACGGGCGAGCAGTACTTC.

The chain carries TRBV6-4 and TRBJ2-1; 12 bases are a match to TRBD2. The CDR3 spans 16 residues. Germline CDR1 reads MRHNA; CDR2 reads SNTAGT. V was clipped by 0 bases and J by 5 bases; unmatched bases: 2. Written as DNA, the CDR3 is TGTGCCAGCAGTGACTCAACTAGCGGGAGGCACAATGAGCAGTTCTTC. Amino acids: CASSDSTSGRHNEQFF.

The chain recombines TRBV30 with TRBJ2-1; 7 nucleotides line up with TRBD1. After removal of 1 base from V and 0 bases from J, the junction contained 3 bases not matched to a gene. Germline loops: CDR1 GTSNPN, CDR2 SVGIG (reference sequence). This CDR3 contains 15 residues. CDR3 DNA: TGTGCCTGGAGTGCAGGGGGTTACTCCTACAATGAGCAGTTCTTC. It encodes CAWSAGGYSYNEQFF.

A single count supports this clone. The chain recombines TRBV19 with TRBJ1-1; possible D gene TRBD1, 5 bases. V dropped 6 bases and J dropped 7 bases, with 9 bases sitting between them. Per germline, CDR1 LNHDA and CDR2 SQIVND (reference sequence). The CDR3 loop spans 11 amino acids. The DNA for the CDR3 is TGTGCCAGTAGGGGGGAGAATGAAGCTTTCTTT. Its translation is CASRGENEAFF.

The chain employs TRBV19 and TRBJ2-3, with a tentative D call TRBD1 (5 bases). Germline V lookup: CDR1 LNHDA, CDR2 SQIVND (reference sequence). This CDR3 region has 16 residues. Trimming pared 5 bases from V and 0 bases from J, leaving 15 bases between. The chain's CDR3 is CASSLTAFSSTDTQYF. The CDR3 coding sequence is TGTGCCAGTAGTTTGACAGCTTTCTCTAGCACAGATACGCAGTATTTT.

CDR3 amino acids: CASSAPTGLAGHSYEQYF. The CDR3 DNA is TGTGCCAGCAGTGCACCAACGGGACTAGCGGGACACTCCTACGAGCAGTACTTC. The rearrangement joins TRBV2 to TRBJ2-7, with 13 bases fitting TRBD2. Trimming took 4 bases from V and 0 from J; bases not matched to a gene: 9. The germline CDR1 and CDR2 sequences are SNHLY and FYNNEI. This CDR3 is built from 18 residues.

In this sample, this clone turned up once. This chain uses TRBV14 with TRBJ2-7; D may correspond to TRBD1 or TRBD2 (6 bases each). The V end was cut by 4 bases, the J end by 6 bases, with 13 bases between. Germline values: CDR1 SGHDN, CDR2 FVKESK. The CDR3 is 13 amino acids. CDR3 amino acids: CASSPIGGSEQYF. The CDR3 nucleotides are TGTGCCAGCAGCCCTATCGGGGGCTCCGAGCAGTACTTC.

This rearrangement joins TRBV7-9 to TRBJ1-2; TRBD1 might be the D (5 bases). CDR3 size: 16 residues. Looked up from germline, CDR1 is SEHNR and CDR2 is FQNEAQ (reference sequence). The germline V and J ends were trimmed by 5 bases and 8 bases, with 24 bases remaining between them. The CDR3 region is CASSRFGVQGTDGYTF. The CDR3 DNA follows: TGTGCCAGCAGCCGGTTTGGGGTTCAGGGAACTGACGGCTACACCTTC.

The V call is TRBV6-5, the J call TRBJ1-2, with 7 bases matching TRBD1. CDR3 length: 16 residues. Germline CDR1 reads MNHEY; CDR2 reads SVGAGI. V lost 2 bases to trimming and J lost 4 bases; unmatched junction nucleotides: 10. The CDR3 loop is CASSYMDRKGSYGYTF. The CDR3 DNA reads as TGTGCCAGCAGTTACATGGACAGGAAGGGGTCCTATGGCTACACCTTC.

The chain employs TRBV2 and TRBJ1-3; 9 nucleotides match TRBD1. V lost 2 bases and J lost 4; bases outside the gene matches: 9. Looked up from germline, CDR1 is SNHLY and CDR2 is FYNNEI. The CDR3 has 17 residues. The CDR3 loop is CASSESSAGTGGNTIYF. For the CDR3, the DNA is TGTGCCAGCAGTGAAAGTTCCGCCGGGACAGGGGGAAACACCATATATTTT.